Below are 29 T cell receptor beta chains sequenced from a single sample in a study of shared clonotypes between healthy human individuals. Assay used: immunoSEQ multiplex PCR; TCRdb lists only in-frame clones, some missing. This sample yields millions of clones, of which approximately 90% are seen a single time; over 0.12% belongs to the top ten. The sample comprised naive CD4+ T cells sorted from blood. The subset was: CD45RA+ positively selected. Source of these receptors: a man between 18 and 35 years old in good health.

This chain joins TRBV11-3 and TRBJ2-2; TRBD1 agrees at 10 bases. The CDR3 contains 15 residues. Germline V gene sequence: CDR1 SGHNT, CDR2 YENEEA. Trimming took 3 bases from V and 5 from J; bases not matched to a gene: 3. In DNA form, the CDR3 reads TGTGCCAGCAGCTTGGGACAGGGGACGACCGGGGAGCTGTTTTTT. This encodes CASSLGQGTTGELFF.

In regard to this clone: The sample has other DNA sequences that encode this CDR3 too. The rearrangement links TRBV18 to TRBJ2-1; D remains ambiguous. The CDR3 sequence is 13 residues long. The V and J ends lost 3 bases and 5 bases respectively, with 8 bases between them. The germline gives CDR1 KGHSH, CDR2 LQKENI. The CDR3 coding sequence is TGTGCCAGCTCACCCCCGGCAGACAATGAGCAGTTCTTC. This translates into CASSPPADNEQFF.

The V call is TRBV5-4, the J call TRBJ2-7, with 9 bases lining up with TRBD2. Germline CDR1 reads SGHNT; CDR2 reads YYREEE (reference sequence). V shed 4 bases and J 5 bases; nucleotides not matched to a gene: 7. This CDR3 contains 14 residues. Here the CDR3 DNA reads TGTGCCAGCAGCCCCGCGGGGGGGTCCCACGAGCAGTACTTC. This translates into CASSPAGGSHEQYF.

This chain joins TRBV7-9 and TRBJ2-3; 7 bases are shared with TRBD1. Germline CDR1 reads SEHNR; CDR2 reads FQNEAQ (reference sequence). The CDR3 has 19 amino acids. V was pared by 5 bases and J by 4 bases, with 21 bases of the junction left unmatched. DNA of the CDR3: TGTGCCAGCAGCCGAGAGGGCAGGGGGAAGAACGGCGACCCAGATACGCAGTATTTT. Encoded protein: CASSREGRGKNGDPDTQYF.

Concerning this clone itself: Additional DNA sequences in this sample encode the identical CDR3. V is TRBV9 and J is TRBJ1-4; 9 positions match TRBD1. J lost 8 bases, V lost 3 bases, and 5 bases had no gene match. The germline V gene has CDR1 SGDLS and CDR2 YYNGEE. This CDR3 has 14 amino acids. CDR3 amino acids: CASSADRGGEKLFF. The CDR3 DNA reads as TGTGCCAGCAGCGCGGACAGGGGTGGAGAAAAACTGTTTTTT.

The chain combines TRBV11-3 with TRBJ1-1, with D unresolved. Germline V gene sequence: CDR1 SGHNT, CDR2 YENEEA. Between the trimmed V and J ends, which lost 0 bases and 4 bases, there was a span of 9 bases. This CDR3 comprises 14 residues. The DNA for the CDR3 is TGTGCCAGCAGCTTAGATGGATCGTCCACTGAAGCTTTCTTT. It specifies CASSLDGSSTEAFF.

The chain carries TRBV5-1 and TRBJ2-2; no firm D call. The CDR3 contains 13 residues. Trimming took off 0 bases at V and 6 bases at J, with 6 bases between the two ends. Looked up from germline, CDR1 is SGHRS and CDR2 is YFSETQ. The CDR3 loop is CASSLAAAGELFF. The CDR3 DNA follows: TGCGCCAGCAGCTTGGCCGCTGCCGGGGAGCTGTTTTTT.

The chain carries TRBV5-6 and TRBJ2-2; TRBD2 is a possible D gene (6 bases). The V end lost 5 bases, the J end lost 7 bases, and 15 bases lay between the germline ends. From germline, CDR1 is SGHDT and CDR2 YYEEEE. The CDR3 is 14 amino acids. CDR3 loop: CASRNAGSGGELFF. The CDR3 DNA follows: TGTGCCAGCAGAAACGCGGGATCGGGCGGGGAGCTGTTTTTT.

The gene calls are TRBV5-6 and TRBJ1-3, with D unclear. Germline CDR1 is SGHDT and CDR2 is YYEEEE. V shed 3 bases and J shed 0 bases, with 7 bases lying between them. CDR3 size: 14 residues. CDR3 sequence: CASSSGHSGNTIYF. CDR3 coding DNA: TGTGCCAGCAGCTCTGGGCACTCTGGAAACACCATATATTTT. Together with reference TRBV5-6 and TRBJ1-3, the CDR3 gives the full variable domain: DAGVTQSPTHLIKTRGQQVTLRCSPKSGHDTVSWYQQALGQGPQFIFQYYEEEERQRGNFPDRFSGHQFPNYSSELNVNALLLGDSALYLCASSSGHSGNTIYFGEGSWLTVV.

V usage is TRBV6-5 and J usage is TRBJ2-7; D assignment may be TRBD1 or TRBD2 (5 bases each). Germline V lookup: CDR1 MNHEY, CDR2 SVGAGI. Trimming shortened V by 6 bases and J by 5 bases, and 20 bases separated the two germline ends. CDR3 length equals 15 residues. The CDR3 sequence: CASSPIQRGRDEQYF. The CDR3 DNA sequence: TGTGCCAGCAGCCCCATACAGAGGGGCAGGGACGAGCAGTACTTC.

This rearrangement joins TRBV19 to TRBJ2-2; D is unclear. V was pared by 3 bases and J by 2 bases, with 10 bases between. Germline CDR1 is LNHDA and CDR2 is SQIVND (reference sequence). There are 15 residues in the CDR3. The CDR3 bases are TGTGCCAGTAGTATTCAGGATCGAAACACCGGGGAGCTGTTTTTT. Its translation: CASSIQDRNTGELFF.

J is TRBJ1-5 and V is TRBV5-6; D gene ambiguous. CDR1 SGHDT and CDR2 YYEEEE come from the germline V gene. Trimming took 2 bases from V and 4 from J, leaving 10 bases between them. The length of the CDR3 is 14 residues. The CDR3 loop is CASSFVGLNQPQHF. The CDR3 DNA reads TGTGCCAGCAGCTTTGTCGGGTTAAATCAGCCCCAGCATTTT. Supplemented by reference TRBV5-6 and TRBJ1-5, the full variable domain reads DAGVTQSPTHLIKTRGQQVTLRCSPKSGHDTVSWYQQALGQGPQFIFQYYEEEERQRGNFPDRFSGHQFPNYSSELNVNALLLGDSALYLCASSFVGLNQPQHFGDGTRLSIL.

V is TRBV30 and J is TRBJ2-7, with 9 bases fitting TRBD2. The length of the CDR3 is 16 residues. J gave up 4 bases and V 2 bases, and 12 bases lay outside the gene matches. Germline CDR1 is GTSNPN and CDR2 is SVGIG (reference sequence). As DNA, the CDR3 is TGTGCCTGGAGTCCCCAACTAGCGGGTAGTTTATACGAGCAGTACTTC. Residues: CAWSPQLAGSLYEQYF.

The chain couples TRBV30 to TRBJ2-6, with a tentative D call TRBD2 (6 bases). The V gene lost 8 bases and the J gene lost 2 bases, with 10 bases spanning the gap. Germline V CDR1 and CDR2: GTSNPN, SVGIG (reference sequence). This CDR3 comprises 13 residues. The CDR3 loop reads CAGGVAGANVLTF. The CDR3 DNA is TGTGCCGGCGGGGTAGCTGGGGCCAACGTCCTGACTTTC.

The J gene is TRBJ2-7, the V gene TRBV6-5, with a possible D match to TRBD1 (7 bases). CDR3 length: 16 residues. With 2 bases removed from V and 0 bases from J, the gap between germline ends came to 14 bases. Germline CDR1 and CDR2: MNHEY and SVGAGI. This chain's CDR3 is CASSYAGRGVSYEQYF. CDR3 DNA sequence: TGTGCCAGCAGTTACGCGGGCAGGGGGGTCTCCTACGAGCAGTACTTC.

V and J are TRBV19 and TRBJ2-5; the D is unclear. In germline, CDR1 is LNHDA, CDR2 SQIVND (reference sequence). Trimming removed 3 bases at V and 5 bases at J, with 7 bases between. The CDR3 is 12 amino acids. CDR3 sequence (DNA): TGTGCCAGTAGTATGTCCGGGGAGACCCAGTACTTC. This codes for CASSMSGETQYF.

V and J are TRBV7-6 and TRBJ2-5; D is ambiguous. The CDR3 runs 15 residues. Germline V gives CDR1 SGHVS, CDR2 FNYEAQ. V lost 1 base, J lost 1 base, and 10 bases lay in between. CDR3 in amino acids: CASSLVSTVQETQYF. The CDR3 nucleotides read TGTGCCAGCAGCTTAGTTTCAACAGTCCAAGAGACCCAGTACTTC.

This chain uses TRBV30 with TRBJ2-1; 7 bases are shared with TRBD1. Germline V gene data show CDR1 as GTSNPN and CDR2 as SVGIG (reference sequence). The junction had 7 bases not matched to a gene; V was cut back by 2 bases and J by 9 bases. The CDR3 is 13 residues long. In nucleotides, the CDR3 is TGTGCCTGGAGTCCACAGGGGACCGGTGAGCAGTTCTTC. This encodes CAWSPQGTGEQFF.

The chain employs TRBV27 and TRBJ2-3; 13 bases are shared with TRBD2. This CDR3 is 18 amino acids long. Looked up from germline, CDR1 is MNHEY and CDR2 is SMNVEV (reference sequence). Trimming removed 5 bases from V and 0 bases from J; junction bases left unmatched: 8. The CDR3 nucleotides read TGTGCCAGCAGTCACATGACTAGCGGGAGGCCTAGCACAGATACGCAGTATTTT. Translation gives CASSHMTSGRPSTDTQYF.

The rearrangement links TRBV7-2 to TRBJ2-5; no clear D. The ends were cut back, 3 bases at V and 1 base at J, with 9 bases in the middle. Germline V gene sequence: CDR1 SGHTA, CDR2 FQGNSA. The length of the CDR3 is 14 residues. CDR3 protein: CASSFQWGQETQYF. CDR3 nucleotide sequence: TGTGCCAGCAGCTTTCAATGGGGCCAAGAGACCCAGTACTTC.

V is TRBV7-9 and J is TRBJ2-3; either TRBD1 or TRBD2 may supply D (5 bases each). V lost 0 bases and J lost 4, with 11 bases in between. Per germline, CDR1 SEHNR and CDR2 FQNEAQ (reference sequence). This CDR3 spans 15 amino acids. DNA of the CDR3: TGTGCCAGCAGCTTAGCGGGGGTAAAGGCAGATACGCAGTATTTT. The encoded protein is CASSLAGVKADTQYF.

A word on this clone: Other DNA sequences within the sample encode an identical CDR3. The chain uses TRBV7-6 and TRBJ2-5; D unclear. The V gene's germline CDR1 is SGHVS and CDR2 FNYEAQ. This CDR3 is 12 amino acids long. The V and J ends lost 0 bases and 5 bases respectively, with 4 bases between them. For the CDR3, the DNA is TGTGCCAGCAGCTTAGCCGGCGAGACCCAGTACTTC. Protein sequence: CASSLAGETQYF.

The rearrangement joins TRBV9 to TRBJ1-6, with no clear D. CDR3 length: 23 amino acids. CDR1 is SGDLS and CDR2 is YYNGEE in the germline V gene. The V gene lost 0 bases and the J gene lost 6 bases, with 34 bases spanning the gap. CDR3 DNA: TGTGCCAGCAGCGTAGCTACGAGGGAAACCCTACCCCAATGGCCAATACCTAATTCACCCCTCCACTTT. Translation: CASSVATRETLPQWPIPNSPLHF.

The chain is built from TRBV29-1 and TRBJ2-7; 8 bases line up with TRBD1. The CDR3 loop spans 13 amino acids. The trim removed 6 bases at V and 2 bases at J, leaving 6 bases unmatched. Germline V CDR1 and CDR2: SQVTM, ANQGSEA. For the CDR3, the DNA is TGCAGCGTAATGGGACAGGCCACCTACGAGCAGTACTTC. This gives the protein CSVMGQATYEQYF.

The V call is TRBV28, the J call TRBJ2-3; tentatively, D is TRBD1 or TRBD2 (6 bases each). The CDR3 covers 15 residues. Per germline, CDR1 MDHEN and CDR2 SYDVKM. V dropped 2 bases and J dropped 4 bases, with 13 bases sitting between them. CDR3 residues: CASSLPGAQADTQYF. The DNA for the CDR3 is TGTGCCAGCAGTTTACCGGGGGCTCAGGCAGATACGCAGTATTTT.

V is TRBV14 and J is TRBJ1-2, with D possibly TRBD1 on 6 matching bases. Between the trimmed V and J ends, which lost 4 bases and 3 bases, there was a span of 9 bases. The CDR3 covers 13 residues. The V gene's germline CDR1 is SGHDN and CDR2 FVKESK. CDR3 in DNA: TGTGCCAGCAGCCGGGACATCTACTATGGCTACACCTTC. It encodes CASSRDIYYGYTF.

The chain links TRBV5-6 to TRBJ1-2; D perhaps matches TRBD1 (5 bases). The V gene's germline CDR1 is SGHDT and CDR2 YYEEEE. The CDR3 is made up of 14 amino acids. V was pared by 6 bases and J by 1 base, with 13 bases between. The CDR3 DNA reads as TGTGCCAGCAACGTGGCCAGGGTTAACTATGGCTACACCTTC. Its protein is CASNVARVNYGYTF.

The CDR3 nucleotides are TGTGCCAGTAGCACCCCGGGACGGGGAGTGGACTACACCTTC. This translates into CASSTPGRGVDYTF. The chain joins TRBV19 to TRBJ1-2; the D gene is possibly TRBD1 (5 bases). Deletions cut 6 bases from V and 10 bases from J, with 21 bases between. Germline-derived CDR1 and CDR2 are LNHDA and SQIVND (reference sequence). There are 14 residues in the CDR3.

This chain uses TRBV4-3 with TRBJ2-2; 8 bases fit TRBD1. CDR1 is LGHNA and CDR2 is YSLEER in the germline V gene. This CDR3 has 18 residues. Trimming took 2 bases from V and 0 from J; bases not matched to a gene: 8. CDR3 loop: CASSQIDGQGSNTGELFF. CDR3 DNA sequence: TGCGCCAGCAGCCAAATTGACGGACAGGGATCGAACACCGGGGAGCTGTTTTTT.